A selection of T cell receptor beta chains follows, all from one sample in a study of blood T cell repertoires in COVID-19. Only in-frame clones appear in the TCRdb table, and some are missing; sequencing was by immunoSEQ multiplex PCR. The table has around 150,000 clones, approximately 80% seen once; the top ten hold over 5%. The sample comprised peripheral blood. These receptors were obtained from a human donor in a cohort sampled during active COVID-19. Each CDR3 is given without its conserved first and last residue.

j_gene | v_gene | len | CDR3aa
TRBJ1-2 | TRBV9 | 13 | ASSESPGTGITYT
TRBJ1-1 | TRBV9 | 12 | ASSRKWAGTEAF
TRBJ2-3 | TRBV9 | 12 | ASSPRWGQDTQY
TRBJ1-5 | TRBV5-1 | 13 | ASSLTGQLNQPQH
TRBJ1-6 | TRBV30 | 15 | AWSVRIISDREGPLH
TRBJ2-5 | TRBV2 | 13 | ASSEGGGAGETQY
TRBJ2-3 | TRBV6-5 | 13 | ASSPPGLAGYTQY
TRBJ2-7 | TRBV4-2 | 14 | ASSPRAGTGASEQY
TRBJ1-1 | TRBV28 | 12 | ASSWTGGYTEAF
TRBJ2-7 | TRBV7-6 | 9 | ASSVGYEQY
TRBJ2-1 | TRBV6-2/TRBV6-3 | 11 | ASSIIAKEEQF
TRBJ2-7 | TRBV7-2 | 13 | ASSSSGTGLYEQY
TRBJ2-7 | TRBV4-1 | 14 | ASSQYDRPTSYEQY
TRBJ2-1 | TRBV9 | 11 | ASSVPTSDEQF
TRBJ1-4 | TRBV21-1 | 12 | ALTRGSPNEKLF
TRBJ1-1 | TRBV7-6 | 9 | ASSRGTEAF
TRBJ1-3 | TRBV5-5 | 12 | ASSPGGGGNTIY
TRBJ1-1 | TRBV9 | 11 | ASSVEGRQEAF
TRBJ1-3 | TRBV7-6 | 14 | ASSLRQGASGNTIY
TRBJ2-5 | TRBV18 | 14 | ASSRASGGPVETQY
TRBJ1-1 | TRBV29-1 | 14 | SVLGQGNLMNTEAF
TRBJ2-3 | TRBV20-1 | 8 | SASVGTQY
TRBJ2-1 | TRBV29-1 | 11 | SEVAGGPNEQF
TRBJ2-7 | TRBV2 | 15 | ASNRGPLRSSTYEQY
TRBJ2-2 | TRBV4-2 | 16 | ASSPYGLRTVNTGELF
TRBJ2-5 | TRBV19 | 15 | ASSRGRGPKSFETQY
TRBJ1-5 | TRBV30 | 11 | AWRGTGDQPQH
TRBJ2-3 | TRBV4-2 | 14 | ASSQTPGQVTDTQY
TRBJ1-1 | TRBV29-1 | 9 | SLGTGAEAF